This T cell receptor beta chain appears in the sequencing data of a study of PD-L1 blockade in urothelial cancer. Study-wide context: Males with urothelial cancer arising in the bladder constituted about 90% of the roughly 30 patients. Before enrollment, 0 to 3 chemotherapy regimens had been given to patients. Analyses used blood from 3 weeks (second dose) and 6 weeks after treatment start.

The J segment lost 8 bases and the V segment lost 3 bases, leaving 14 bases of the junction unmatched. The CDR3 has 16 residues. Germline CDR1 and CDR2: GTSNPN and SVGIG (reference sequence). Produced via immunoSEQ multiplex PCR; TCRdb's table is partial and in-frame only. The top ten hold approximately 28% of the sample, which has 30,000 to 35,000 clones, roughly 88% seen once. Urothelial carcinoma in patients was locally advanced or metastatic. The chain uses TRBV30 and TRBJ1-2, with 11 positions matching TRBD1. Sequenced material: PBMCs, taken around atezolizumab (anti-PD-L1) treatment. The TCR was taken from a man between 60 and 75 years old with urothelial cancer. CDR3 coding DNA: TGTGCCTGGAGCCTGGGCCCCGGACAGGGGGCGAGGGGCTACACCTTC. As protein: CAWSLGPGQGARGYTF.